This entry concerns a single T cell receptor (beta chain). An approximately 9.4 ml volume of fresh peripheral blood provided the PBMCs. The entry originates in a study of T cells in Graves' hyperthyroidism and ophthalmopathy. Using RNA transcripts as the source, TCR beta CDR3 regions were amplified. The TCR CDR3 first-round RT-PCR relied on the HTBI primer set. TCRdb redid the calling of the multiplex PCR reads with MiXCR, one entry per CDR3 protein. In the table there are 640,000 or so distinct CDR3 sequences, around 15% of which are singletons. Sequenced: blood. This receptor was obtained from a woman in her thirties or forties with Graves' ophthalmopathy.

The CDR3 loop is CASSSPQGSGNTIYF. The DNA for the CDR3 is TGTGCCAGCAGTTCGCCACAGGGCTCTGGAAACACCATATATTTT. The chain has TRBV28 and TRBJ1-3; weak D call: TRBD1 (6 bases). This CDR3 has 15 residues. Trimming pared 4 bases from V and 0 bases from J, leaving 10 bases between. The germline V gene encodes CDR1 MDHEN and CDR2 SYDVKM.